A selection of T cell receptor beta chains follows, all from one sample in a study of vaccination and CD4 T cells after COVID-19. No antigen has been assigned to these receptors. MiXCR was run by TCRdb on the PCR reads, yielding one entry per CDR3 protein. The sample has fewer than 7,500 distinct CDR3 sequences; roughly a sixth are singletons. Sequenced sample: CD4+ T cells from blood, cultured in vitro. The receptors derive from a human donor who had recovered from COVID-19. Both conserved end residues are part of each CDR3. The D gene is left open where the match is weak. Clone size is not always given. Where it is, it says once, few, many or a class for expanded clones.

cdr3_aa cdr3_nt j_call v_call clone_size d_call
CSARDHNEQFF TGCAGTGCTAGAGATCACAATGAGCAGTTCTTC TRBJ2-1 TRBV20-1 few -
CASKRNTEAFF TGTGCCAGTAAGCGGAACACTGAAGCTTTCTTT TRBJ1-1 TRBV19 - -
CAWSVQGVPPYEQYF TGTGCCTGGAGTGTACAGGGGGTCCCACCCTACGAGCAGTACTTC TRBJ2-7 TRBV30 few TRBD1
CSAIPRTGLGTRGYTF TGCAGTGCTATTCCCAGGACAGGGTTGGGAACTCGTGGCTACACCTTC TRBJ1-2 TRBV20-1 few TRBD1
CASRGLAGEVVNEQFF TGTGCCAGTCGGGGACTAGCGGGAGAGGTGGTCAATGAGCAGTTCTTC TRBJ2-1 TRBV19 few TRBD2
CASSLRGGVEQFF TGTGCCAGCAGCCTCCGGGGGGGGGTAGAGCAGTTCTTC TRBJ2-1 TRBV7-6 - TRBD2
CASSLPPFGTDTQYF TGCGCCAGCAGCTTGCCCCCCTTCGGCACAGATACGCAGTATTTT TRBJ2-3 TRBV5-1 - -
CAWSRDRGGTF TGTGCCTGGAGCCGGGACAGGGGAGGGACCTTC TRBJ1-2 TRBV30 few TRBD1
CASARRLGHEQYF TGTGCCAGCGCCCGGCGTCTGGGCCACGAGCAGTACTTC TRBJ2-7 TRBV6-1 few -
CASSQVMNIGNQPQHF TGTGCCAGCAGCCAAGTGATGAACATCGGCAATCAGCCCCAGCATTTT TRBJ1-5 TRBV4-2 - -
CASSFDGQAQVYGYTF TGCGCCAGCAGCTTCGATGGGCAGGCACAGGTTTATGGCTACACCTTC TRBJ1-2 TRBV5-1 few -
CAISQDREISYGYTF TGTGCCATCAGTCAAGACAGGGAGATCAGCTATGGCTACACCTTC TRBJ1-2 TRBV10-3 medium-sized TRBD1
CASRVTGGIELGYGYTF TGCGCCAGCAGGGTGACAGGGGGCATAGAGTTGGGCTATGGCTACACCTTC TRBJ1-2 TRBV10-2 few TRBD1
CASSPERDDYGYTF TGTGCCAGCTCACCAGAAAGGGATGACTATGGCTACACCTTC TRBJ1-2 TRBV18 few -
CASSVTGTGDYSPLHF TGTGCCAGCAGCGTGACCGGGACAGGGGACTATTCACCCCTCCACTTT TRBJ1-6 TRBV7-8 - TRBD1
CASSPSQETQYF TGCGCCAGCAGCCCCAGCCAAGAGACCCAGTACTTC TRBJ2-5 TRBV5-1 - -